This TCR beta chain was captured by sequencing in a study of shared clonotypes between healthy human individuals. The overall study: The donors, a couple of women and a few men, were aged 18 to 49. General study results and limits: Among donors, the sharing of clonotypes was expected to be influenced by sequencing depth. Represented genetic and exposure-history diversity was restricted by having few donors.

The CDR3 loop spans 17 amino acids. This clone was seen more than once but under ten times. The antigen remains undetermined. The assay was carried out at the deep level. Here immunoSEQ multiplex PCR was the method, and the copy in TCRdb shows in-frame clones only, minus some. The sample lists roughly 490,000 clones; 75% to 85% were seen once. Material for sequencing was PBMCs. This TCR derives from a woman aged 35 to 49 in good health. Some clones in this sample may be carry-over from other donors' samples. The chain joins TRBV21-1 to TRBJ2-1; the table assigns TRBD1, which was not confirmed against the DNA. TRBV21-1 is a known pseudogene. CDR3 region: CASSKGRGQGHYNEQFF. CDR3 in DNA: TGTGCCAGCAGCAAAGGAAGGGGACAGGGGCATTACAATGAGCAGTTCTTC.